The 9 T cell receptor beta chains given below trace back to one sample, sequenced in a study of blood T cell repertoires in COVID-19. Using immunoSEQ multiplex PCR, the repertoire was profiled, and TCRdb retains in-frame clones only, with some absent. The table shows approximately 240,000 clones, with around nine tenths occurring only once. Sequencing was carried out using peripheral blood. The source is a woman in her late teens or twenties who had recovered from COVID-19.

The chain uses TRBV27 and TRBJ1-5, with a tentative D call TRBD1 (5 bases). Germline V CDR1 and CDR2: MNHEY, SMNVEV (reference sequence). Trimming removed 6 bases at V and 6 bases at J, with 18 bases between. CDR3 length: 15 residues. The CDR3 bases are TGTGCCAGCAGCTCCCGGGAGGGACGGGGTCAGCCCCAGCATTTT. Translated: CASSSREGRGQPQHF.

The chain employs TRBV7-9 and TRBJ1-1, with D hard to call. The germline V and J ends were trimmed by 8 bases and 1 base, with 11 bases remaining between them. CDR3 length: 13 residues. Germline V lookup: CDR1 SEHNR, CDR2 FQNEAQ (reference sequence). The CDR3 DNA reads as TGTGCCAGCTTGTATCCCTCGAACACTGAAGCTTTCTTT. Translated, it gives CASLYPSNTEAFF.

This chain links TRBV10-3 with TRBJ1-1, with D tentatively TRBD1 (6 bases). There are 14 residues in the CDR3. V lost 3 bases and J 1 base, leaving 9 bases between the germline ends. Germline-derived CDR1 and CDR2 are ENHRY and SYGVKD. The CDR3 sequence: CAISDGRGNTEAFF. In DNA form, the CDR3 reads TGTGCCATCAGTGATGGCAGGGGGAACACTGAAGCTTTCTTT.

The rearrangement joins TRBV7-3 to TRBJ2-3; a weak D match, TRBD1 (5 bases). The CDR3 totals 14 residues. V was shortened by 5 bases and J by 2 bases, with 11 bases between the two germline ends. Looked up from germline, CDR1 is SGHTA and CDR2 is FQGTGA. The CDR3: CASSQGGYTDTQYF. The CDR3 region has the DNA TGTGCCAGCAGCCAGGGTGGATACACAGATACGCAGTATTTT.

V gene TRBV19 combines with J gene TRBJ2-3; 11 bases align to TRBD2. In germline, CDR1 is LNHDA, CDR2 SQIVND (reference sequence). The J segment lost 4 bases and the V segment lost 3 bases, leaving 9 bases of the junction unmatched. The CDR3 contains 17 residues. The CDR3 protein is CASSMIAGGVNADTQYF. The CDR3 DNA is TGTGCCAGTAGTATGATAGCGGGAGGGGTGAACGCAGATACGCAGTATTTT.

V gene TRBV11-3 combines with J gene TRBJ2-7, with TRBD1 matching 8 bases. The V segment lost 5 bases and the J segment 3 bases; nucleotides outside the gene matches: 3. CDR1 SGHNT and CDR2 YENEEA come from the germline V gene. The CDR3 covers 13 residues. CDR3 nucleotides: TGTGCCAGCAGCCCAGGACAGGGCTACGAGCAGTACTTC. This sequence encodes CASSPGQGYEQYF.

This clone was observed a single time. The chain links TRBV18 to TRBJ1-2; 7 bases map to TRBD1. CDR1 is KGHSH, CDR2 LQKENI, per germline. J lost 0 bases, V lost 3 bases, and 1 base had no gene match. The CDR3 runs to 14 residues. The CDR3 region has the DNA TGTGCCAGCTCACCGGACAGGACTAACTATGGCTACACCTTC. This sequence encodes CASSPDRTNYGYTF.

This clone has only a few counts. The rearrangement joins TRBV11-1 to TRBJ2-5; D uncertain. CDR1 SGHAT and CDR2 FQDESV come from the germline V gene (reference sequence). V dropped 4 bases and J dropped 0 bases, with 6 bases sitting between them. The CDR3 is made up of 13 amino acids. As DNA, the CDR3 is TGTGCCAGCAGCTCTGGCTACCAAGAGACCCAGTACTTC. Its protein is CASSSGYQETQYF. Supplemented by reference TRBV11-1 and TRBJ2-5, the full variable domain reads EAEVAQSPRYKITEKSQAVAFWCDPISGHATLYWYRQILGQGPELLVQFQDESVVDDSQLPKDRFSAERLKGVDSTLKIQPAELGDSAMYLCASSSGYQETQYFGPGTRLLVL.

The chain joins TRBV7-7 to TRBJ2-2, with D possibly matching TRBD1 (6 bases). The length of the CDR3 is 17 residues. Trimming removed 1 base from V and 2 bases from J, with 14 bases in between. Germline V lookup: CDR1 SSHAT, CDR2 FNYEAQ (reference sequence). CDR3 protein: CASSLGSGTFNTGELFF. The CDR3, as DNA: TGTGCCAGCAGCTTAGGGTCCGGGACATTTAACACCGGGGAGCTGTTTTTT.